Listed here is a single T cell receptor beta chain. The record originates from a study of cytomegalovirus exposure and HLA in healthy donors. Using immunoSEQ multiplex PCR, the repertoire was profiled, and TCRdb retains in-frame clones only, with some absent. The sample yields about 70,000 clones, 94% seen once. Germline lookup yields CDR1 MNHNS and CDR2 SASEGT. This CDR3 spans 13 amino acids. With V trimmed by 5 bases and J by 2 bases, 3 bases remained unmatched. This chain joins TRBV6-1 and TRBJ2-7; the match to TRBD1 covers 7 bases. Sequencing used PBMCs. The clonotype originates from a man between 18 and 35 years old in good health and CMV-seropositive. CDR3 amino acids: CASSLGQTYEQYF. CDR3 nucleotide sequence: TGTGCCAGCAGTCTGGGACAGACCTACGAGCAGTACTTC.